The rows below give T cell receptor beta chains drawn from one sample of a study of spatial heterogeneity in lung cancer. TCRdb processed the 5' RACE reads anew with MiXCR; each CDR3 protein has one entry. The data show roughly 1,700 distinct CDR3 sequences, with over 15% seen just once and less than 50% held by the top ten. This specimen consisted of PBMCs, obtained at surgery. The receptors come from a male donor with early-stage non-small cell lung cancer. CDR3s include the opening cysteine and the closing phenylalanine or tryptophan. The D gene is left open where the match is weak. Clone size is stated in some rows and not others, as once, few, many or a class when expanded.

abundance: medium-sized; j_gene: TRBJ1-2; v_gene: TRBV6-6; d_gene: .; CDR3aa: CASSYSRGQTYGYTF; CDR3nt: TGTGCCAGCAGTTACTCAAGAGGACAGACCTATGGCTACACCTTC
abundance: few; j_gene: TRBJ2-2; v_gene: TRBV19; d_gene: .; CDR3aa: CASSTRADTGELFF; CDR3nt: TGTGCCAGTAGTACGAGGGCAGACACCGGGGAGCTGTTTTTT
abundance: medium-sized; j_gene: TRBJ2-3; v_gene: TRBV13; d_gene: TRBD2; CDR3aa: CASSLGTSWVPTDTQYF; CDR3nt: TGTGCCAGCAGCTTAGGGACTAGCTGGGTCCCCACAGATACGCAGTATTTT
abundance: hyperexpanded; j_gene: TRBJ2-7; v_gene: TRBV3-1; d_gene: .; CDR3aa: CASSQVLSVRPYEQYF; CDR3nt: TGTGCCAGCAGCCAAGTTCTTTCGGTCAGGCCCTACGAGCAGTACTTC
abundance: .; j_gene: TRBJ2-1; v_gene: TRBV25-1; d_gene: TRBD2; CDR3aa: CASSTQGTSGGIGSYNEQFF; CDR3nt: TGTGCCAGCAGTACCCAAGGGACTAGCGGGGGGATTGGCTCCTACAATGAGCAGTTCTTC
abundance: medium-sized; j_gene: TRBJ1-1; v_gene: TRBV27; d_gene: TRBD1; CDR3aa: CASSFPGQSTEAFF; CDR3nt: TGTGCCAGCAGTTTCCCGGGACAGTCGACTGAAGCTTTCTTT
abundance: medium-sized; j_gene: TRBJ1-1; v_gene: TRBV18; d_gene: .; CDR3aa: CASSPQGMNTEAFF; CDR3nt: TGTGCCAGCTCACCACAGGGTATGAACACTGAAGCTTTCTTT
abundance: medium-sized; j_gene: TRBJ1-5; v_gene: TRBV23-1; d_gene: .; CDR3aa: CASSQFPGSNQPQHF; CDR3nt: TGCGCCAGCAGTCAATTCCCGGGAAGCAATCAGCCCCAGCATTTT
abundance: .; j_gene: TRBJ2-7; v_gene: TRBV7-3; d_gene: .; CDR3aa: CASSLTRVSGTYEQYF; CDR3nt: TGTGCCAGCAGCTTAACGAGGGTTTCGGGGACCTACGAGCAGTACTTC
abundance: many; j_gene: TRBJ2-2; v_gene: TRBV5-1; d_gene: TRBD1; CDR3aa: CASSLAPGGDTGELFF; CDR3nt: TGCGCCAGCAGCTTGGCGCCAGGGGGAGATACCGGGGAGCTGTTTTTT
abundance: hyperexpanded; j_gene: TRBJ2-7; v_gene: TRBV6-6; d_gene: TRBD2; CDR3aa: CASSYPSGRSPSYEQYF; CDR3nt: TGTGCCAGCAGTTACCCTAGCGGGAGGAGTCCCTCCTACGAGCAGTACTTC
abundance: medium-sized; j_gene: TRBJ2-7; v_gene: TRBV28; d_gene: TRBD2; CDR3aa: CASSSGTSVYEQYF; CDR3nt: TGTGCCAGCAGTTCCGGGACTAGCGTTTACGAGCAGTACTTC
abundance: .; j_gene: TRBJ1-1; v_gene: TRBV29-1; d_gene: .; CDR3aa: CSVDRIDSEAFF; CDR3nt: TGCAGCGTTGACCGTATAGACTCTGAAGCTTTCTTT
abundance: many; j_gene: TRBJ2-7; v_gene: TRBV23-1; d_gene: .; CDR3aa: CASSQSRSSYEQYF; CDR3nt: TGCGCCAGCAGTCAATCGCGGAGCTCCTACGAGCAGTACTTC
abundance: .; j_gene: TRBJ2-1; v_gene: TRBV5-1; d_gene: .; CDR3aa: CASAGETGDEQFF; CDR3nt: TGCGCCAGCGCCGGGGAGACGGGGGATGAGCAGTTCTTC
abundance: medium-sized; j_gene: TRBJ2-5; v_gene: TRBV20-1; d_gene: TRBD2; CDR3aa: CSARDPLRLAGQETQYF; CDR3nt: TGCAGTGCTAGAGATCCCTTAAGACTAGCGGGACAAGAGACCCAGTACTTC
abundance: few; j_gene: TRBJ2-1; v_gene: TRBV6-4; d_gene: .; CDR3aa: CASRKTGGVYNEQFF; CDR3nt: TGTGCCAGCAGAAAGACAGGAGGGGTCTACAATGAGCAGTTCTTC
abundance: medium-sized; j_gene: TRBJ2-1; v_gene: TRBV2; d_gene: .; CDR3aa: CASNGQAVAAPEQFF; CDR3nt: TGTGCCAGCAACGGTCAAGCGGTGGCGGCACCTGAGCAGTTCTTC
abundance: .; j_gene: TRBJ2-2; v_gene: TRBV4-2; d_gene: TRBD2; CDR3aa: CASSQDIYLGGGNTGELFF; CDR3nt: TGTGCCAGCAGCCAAGATATTTACCTGGGCGGGGGAAACACCGGGGAGCTGTTTTTT
abundance: .; j_gene: TRBJ2-5; v_gene: TRBV10-3; d_gene: .; CDR3aa: CAISESGREETQYF; CDR3nt: TGTGCCATCAGTGAGTCTGGCAGGGAAGAGACCCAGTACTTC
abundance: .; j_gene: TRBJ2-7; v_gene: TRBV20-1; d_gene: TRBD1; CDR3aa: CSARGQFYEQYF; CDR3nt: TGCAGTGCTAGGGGACAGTTCTACGAGCAGTACTTC
abundance: medium-sized; j_gene: TRBJ2-1; v_gene: TRBV5-1; d_gene: TRBD1; CDR3aa: CASSLDRGLNEQFF; CDR3nt: TGCGCCAGCAGCTTGGACAGGGGGCTCAATGAGCAGTTCTTC